The table lists the clone carrying this TCR beta chain with a few counts. Its specificity is unknown. Germline CDR1 reads SEHNR; CDR2 reads FQNEAQ (reference sequence). The CDR3 runs to 14 residues. V was shortened by 0 bases and J by 3 bases, with 9 bases between the two germline ends. These data belong to a study of T cell repertoires in cytomegalovirus infection. Findings of the study overall: Carriage of CMV together with the relevant HLA was identifiable through cumulative public TCR beta family frequency.

TCRdb re-called the reads with MiXCR, one entry per CDR3 protein. The sample lists 110,000 to 150,000 distinct CDR3 sequences; approximately 30% were seen once. The source material was CD8+ T cells from cultured PBMCs, sampled from culture after CMV antigen stimulation. The genes are TRBV7-9 and TRBJ2-7, with D possibly being TRBD1 or TRBD2 (5 bases each). The sequence came from a human donor in good health (CMV status not recorded). Some clones in this sample may be carry-over from other donors' samples. Written as DNA, the CDR3 is TGTGCCAGCAGCTTAGCCGTGGGGGACTACGAGCAGTACTTC. This translates into CASSLAVGDYEQYF.